Listed below are T cell receptor beta chains from one sample, sequenced in a study of blood T cells in healthy people across ages. TCRdb redid the calling of the 5' RACE reads with MiXCR, one entry per CDR3 protein. The sample shows roughly 680,000 distinct CDR3 sequences, around 50% of them seen only once. Sequencing was performed on blood. Receptors originate from a woman of 80 years or more in good health. Both conserved end residues are part of each CDR3. D genes are given only for firm matches. The size of a clone is reported for some rows only, either as once, few or many, or as a class for expanded clones.

j_call,clone_size,v_call,d_call,cdr3_aa,cdr3_nt
TRBJ1-4,once,TRBV6-6,NA,CASSYSLGFEEKLFF,TGTGCCAGCAGTTACTCTCTAGGGTTCGAAGAAAAACTGTTTTTT
TRBJ2-1,NA,TRBV11-3,TRBD2,CASSPKQRGYNEQFF,TGTGCCAGCAGCCCCAAGCAGCGGGGGTACAATGAGCAGTTCTTC
TRBJ2-3,NA,TRBV12-3/TRBV12-4,TRBD1,CASSSGGKAGPPDTQYF,TGTGCCAGCAGTTCAGGGGGAAAAGCCGGTCCACCAGATACGCAGTATTTT
TRBJ2-3,NA,TRBV29-1,NA,CSVDGGQTDTQYF,TGCAGCGTTGACGGGGGGCAGACAGATACGCAGTATTTT
TRBJ1-2,once,TRBV12-3/TRBV12-4,NA,CASSSDSDYGYTF,TGTGCCAGCAGCTCCGACAGTGACTATGGCTACACCTTC
TRBJ1-5,NA,TRBV20-1,TRBD1,CSALTMRGLSNQPQHF,TGCAGTGCTCTAACCATGAGGGGGCTTAGCAATCAGCCCCAGCATTTT
TRBJ2-1,NA,TRBV20-1,NA,CSVPRGTALNEQFF,TGCAGTGTTCCCCGGGGGACAGCACTCAATGAGCAGTTCTTC
TRBJ1-5,NA,TRBV18,NA,CASSAGVDQPQHF,TGTGCCAGCTCGGCGGGCGTTGATCAGCCCCAGCATTTT
TRBJ1-2,NA,TRBV3-1,NA,CASSPVSEGGYTF,TGTGCCAGCAGCCCCGTTTCGGAGGGCGGCTACACCTTC
TRBJ2-1,many,TRBV14,NA,CASSQVSNEQFF,TGTGCCAGCAGCCAAGTGAGCAATGAGCAGTTCTTC
TRBJ2-3,many,TRBV5-1,NA,CASSFAGSTGDTQYF,TGCGCCAGCAGCTTTGCAGGGAGTACGGGAGATACGCAGTATTTT
TRBJ2-1,NA,TRBV20-1,NA,CSALGGLRFMDEQFF,TGCAGTGCTCTGGGGGGCTTAAGATTTATGGATGAGCAGTTCTTC
TRBJ2-1,many,TRBV7-3,TRBD2,CASSEGTSVANEQFF,TGTGCCAGCAGCGAAGGGACTAGCGTAGCCAATGAGCAGTTCTTC
TRBJ2-3,NA,TRBV20-1,NA,CGLLRGGPDTQYF,TGCGGCCTCCTTAGGGGCGGTCCAGATACGCAGTATTTT
TRBJ2-1,many,TRBV5-1,NA,CASSLVSNNEQFF,TGCGCCAGCAGCTTGGTCTCAAACAATGAGCAGTTCTTC
TRBJ1-6,NA,TRBV6-5,TRBD1,CASSYSSGGLNSPLHF,TGTGCCAGCAGTTACTCGTCAGGGGGCCTTAATTCACCCCTCCACTTT
TRBJ2-7,NA,TRBV29-1,NA,CSVGIAGHPYEQYF,TGCAGCGTTGGTATTGCAGGGCACCCCTACGAGCAGTACTTC
TRBJ2-1,many,TRBV21-1,NA,CASSSKRLYNEQFF,TGTGCCAGCAGCTCGAAGAGACTCTACAATGAGCAGTTCTTC
TRBJ2-7,many,TRBV2,NA,CASREGGYEQYF,TGTGCCAGCAGAGAAGGGGGTTACGAGCAGTACTTC
TRBJ2-2,few,TRBV4-2,NA,CASSQSLPNTGELFF,TGTGCCAGCAGCCAGTCCCTACCGAACACCGGGGAGTTGTTTTTT
TRBJ2-2,NA,TRBV3-1,NA,CASRTRGTGELFF,TGCGCCAGCAGGACACGAGGCACCGGGGAGCTGTTTTTT
TRBJ2-7,NA,TRBV3-1,NA,CASHAGTYSYEQYF,TGTGCCAGCCACGCCGGGACGTACTCCTACGAGCAGTACTTC
TRBJ2-6,NA,TRBV6-6,NA,CASTALSGANVLTF,TGTGCCAGCACGGCCCTCTCTGGGGCCAACGTCCTGACTTTC
TRBJ2-1,many,TRBV4-1,TRBD2,CASSVPGLGRNEQFF,TGCGCCAGCAGCGTGCCGGGACTAGGGCGGAATGAGCAGTTCTTC
TRBJ2-7,many,TRBV12-1,NA,CASSFANQGVEQYF,TGTGCCAGCAGCTTTGCGAACCAAGGGGTTGAGCAGTACTTC
TRBJ2-5,NA,TRBV4-2,TRBD1,CASSEPGQKETQYF,TGTGCCAGCAGCGAGCCGGGACAGAAAGAGACCCAGTACTTC
TRBJ2-1,NA,TRBV19,NA,CASSITTRTYNEQFF,TGTGCCAGTAGTATAACAACCAGAACCTACAATGAGCAGTTCTTC
TRBJ1-2,NA,TRBV27,NA,CASSFDVYSNYGYTF,TGTGCCAGCAGTTTTGATGTTTACTCTAACTATGGCTACACCTTC
TRBJ1-4,many,TRBV4-1,TRBD1,CASSQPDRDNEKLFF,TGCGCCAGCAGCCAGCCCGACAGGGATAATGAAAAACTGTTTTTT
TRBJ1-2,NA,TRBV27,NA,CASSTQGLLSYGYTF,TGTGCCAGCAGTACCCAAGGGCTCCTAAGCTATGGCTACACCTTC
TRBJ2-1,NA,TRBV29-1,NA,CSVQGVISGPELYNEQFF,TGCAGCGTACAGGGGGTAATTAGCGGGCCAGAGTTATACAATGAGCAGTTCTTC
TRBJ1-2,NA,TRBV12-3/TRBV12-4,NA,CASSLLTANYGYTF,TGTGCCAGCAGTTTATTGACAGCTAACTATGGCTACACCTTC
TRBJ2-1,few,TRBV20-1,TRBD2,CSAGPSGRKHNEQFF,TGCAGTGCGGGACCCAGCGGGAGGAAGCACAATGAGCAGTTCTTC
TRBJ2-1,NA,TRBV24-1,NA,CATSDPLGPGYEQFF,TGTGCCACCAGTGACCCCCTAGGGCCCGGCTATGAGCAGTTCTTC
TRBJ2-7,NA,TRBV6-1,TRBD2,CASSRTSWNPSSYEQYF,TGTGCCAGCAGTCGGACTAGCTGGAACCCCTCCTCCTACGAGCAGTACTTC
TRBJ2-5,once,TRBV6-1,TRBD2,CASSELAGGPETQYF,TGTGCCAGCAGTGAATTAGCGGGGGGGCCAGAGACCCAGTACTTC
TRBJ1-1,NA,TRBV4-2,TRBD1,CASSPGQGPNTEAFF,TGTGCCAGCAGCCCGGGACAGGGACCGAACACTGAAGCTTTCTTT
TRBJ1-2,NA,TRBV9,TRBD1,CASSIGQGTYGYTF,TGTGCCAGCAGCATTGGACAGGGGACGTATGGCTACACCTTC
TRBJ1-2,NA,TRBV10-3,NA,CAISGSQNYGYTF,TGTGCCATCAGTGGTAGTCAGAACTATGGCTACACCTTC
TRBJ1-3,few,TRBV5-1,NA,CASSLEPGSGNTIYF,TGCGCCAGCAGCTTGGAACCGGGGTCTGGAAACACCATATATTTT
TRBJ2-1,few,TRBV9,NA,CASSARGSQGGEQFF,TGTGCCAGCAGCGCGCGTGGTTCTCAAGGGGGTGAGCAGTTCTTC
TRBJ2-1,many,TRBV2,TRBD1,CASSRDRGLNEQFF,TGTGCCAGCAGTAGGGACAGGGGGCTGAATGAGCAGTTCTTC
TRBJ2-5,NA,TRBV30,TRBD2,CAWSPQAGGGRFYDEQYF,TGTGCCTGGAGTCCTCAGGCCGGGGGGGGTCGGTTTTACGATGAGCAGTACTTC
TRBJ2-7,many,TRBV12-3/TRBV12-4,TRBD1,CASSFGTGGEQYF,TGTGCCAGCAGTTTCGGAACAGGGGGCGAACAGTACTTC
TRBJ2-1,many,TRBV6-4,NA,CASSRDTDYNEQFF,TGTGCCAGCAGCCGGGACACGGACTACAATGAGCAGTTCTTC
TRBJ1-2,many,TRBV5-4,NA,CASSYDGYGYTF,TGTGCCAGCAGCTACGACGGTTATGGCTACACCTTC
TRBJ2-2,NA,TRBV27,NA,CASSLSMAGELFF,TGTGCCAGCAGTTTATCCATGGCCGGGGAGCTGTTTTTT
TRBJ2-1,NA,TRBV11-1,TRBD2,CASSPSSGDSYNEQFF,TGTGCCAGCAGCCCTTCTAGCGGGGATTCCTACAATGAGCAGTTCTTC
TRBJ2-3,NA,TRBV6-6,TRBD2,CASSYSAGATDTQYF,TGTGCCAGCAGTTACTCAGCGGGGGCCACAGATACGCAGTATTTT
TRBJ2-1,NA,TRBV13,NA,CASSLLSLGTSYNEQFF,TGTGCCAGCAGCTTGCTCTCTCTAGGGACCTCCTACAATGAGCAGTTCTTC
TRBJ2-5,few,TRBV7-2,NA,CASSPLVETQYF,TGTGCCAGCAGCCCGCTTGTGGAGACCCAGTACTTC
TRBJ2-4,many,TRBV14,NA,CASSQVGSSAGRANIQYF,TGTGCCAGCAGCCAAGTAGGGTCCAGCGCCGGGCGGGCTAACATTCAGTACTTC
TRBJ1-2,many,TRBV28,NA,CASTRNYGYTF,TGTGCCAGCACCCGTAACTATGGCTACACCTTC